In its sample, the clone carrying this T cell receptor beta chain was seen many times. This entry comes from a study of T-cell memory formation after mild COVID-19. Study-wide background: TCR clusters were largely donor specific.

Germline V gene sequence: CDR1 SGHRS, CDR2 YFSETQ. This CDR3 is 13 amino acids long. V was pared by 5 bases and J by 7 bases, with 7 bases of the junction left unmatched. From 5'RACE with constant-segment primers came TCR alpha and TCR beta cDNA libraries that carried sample barcodes and UMIs. One entry per CDR3 protein, called by TCRdb with MiXCR from the 5' RACE reads. The sample has roughly 130,000 distinct CDR3 sequences; about 15% are singletons. The V and J genes are TRBV5-1 and TRBJ2-7, with TRBD2 matching 9 bases. This clonotype was sampled from an adult woman who had mild COVID-19 (a few samples of this study predate the infection). Cell type and time point are not known. Source material: PBMCs or a T cell subset sorted from them (not recorded which). The CDR3 is CASRTSGASEQYF. In DNA, the CDR3 is TGCGCCAGCAGGACTAGCGGCGCTTCGGAGCAGTACTTC.